The next 32 T cell receptor beta chains were all read from a single sample in a study of T-cell reconstitution after alpha-beta-depleted transplantation in children. Unique molecular identifiers were incorporated during preparation of the TCRbeta library. TCRdb ran MiXCR on the PCR reads and lists one entry per CDR3 protein. The sample comprises fewer than 750,000 distinct CDR3 sequences, 25% to 30% of which are singletons, and 30% to 40% rests with the top ten. The input for sequencing was PBMCs, taken before TCRalphabeta/CD19-depleted stem cell transplant. The receptor set was obtained from a boy younger than two with Wiskott-Aldrich syndrome, due to receive a stem cell transplant.

This clonotype was seen a few times. This rearrangement joins TRBV7-2 to TRBJ1-4, with D unclear. The CDR3 consists of 14 residues. Trimming removed 7 bases at V and 1 base at J, with 10 bases between. Germline-derived CDR1 and CDR2 are SGHTA and FQGNSA. DNA of the CDR3: TGTGCCAGCACCAGAGGTGGAACTAATGAAAAACTGTTTTTT. Translation gives CASTRGGTNEKLFF. The full variable domain, completed using reference TRBV7-2 and TRBJ1-4, is GAGVSQSPSNKVTEKGKDVELRCDPISGHTALYWYRQSLGQGLEFLIYFQGNSAPDKSGLPSDRFSAERTGGSVSTLTIQRTQQEDSAVYLCASTRGGTNEKLFFGSGTQLSVL.

CDR3 protein: CASSHLAGGDSGANVLTF. In DNA, the CDR3 is TGTGCCAGCAGCCACCTAGCGGGAGGGGACTCTGGGGCCAACGTCCTGACTTTC. This chain connects TRBV3-1 to TRBJ2-6; 12 nucleotides match TRBD2. The CDR3 totals 18 residues. CDR1 LGHDT and CDR2 YNNKEL come from the germline V gene (reference sequence). J was trimmed by 0 bases and V by 3 bases; bases with no gene match: 3. The variable domain in full, with the rest retrieved from reference TRBV3-1 and TRBJ2-6, is DTAVSQTPKYLVTQMGNDKSIKCEQNLGHDTMYWYKQDSKKFLKIMFSYNNKELIINETVPNRFSPKSPDKAHLNLHINSLELGDSAVYFCASSHLAGGDSGANVLTFGAGSRLTVL.

CDR3 bases: TGTGCCAGCAGCCGGGACGAGTCCTACGAGCAGTACTTC. It specifies CASSRDESYEQYF. The chain has TRBV7-6 and TRBJ2-7, with D possibly being TRBD1 or TRBD2 (5 bases each). CDR3 size: 13 residues. V lost 5 bases and J 1 base, leaving 9 bases between the germline ends. In germline, CDR1 is SGHVS, CDR2 FNYEAQ.

A remark on this clonotype: The junction departs from the called germline gene at one end, perhaps through a read error. The chain has TRBV5-1 and TRBJ1-5; D is uncertain. The germline gives CDR1 SGHRS, CDR2 YFSETQ. The CDR3 consists of 10 residues. Here the CDR3 reads CASRLLPQHF. The CDR3 DNA is TGCGCCAGCCGCTTATTGCCCCAGCATTTT.

CDR3 sequence (DNA): TGCGCCAGCAGGCCCGACGGGACAGGGACCCAAGAGACCCAGTACTTC. Translation gives CASRPDGTGTQETQYF. The chain carries TRBV10-1 and TRBJ2-5, with TRBD1 matching 9 bases. CDR1 is WNHNN and CDR2 is SYGVQD in the germline V gene (reference sequence). The V gene end was trimmed by 6 bases and the J gene end by 1 base; junction bases not matched to a gene: 9. The CDR3 runs to 16 residues.

The chain employs TRBV28 and TRBJ1-2; D gene uncertain. Germline CDR1 is MDHEN and CDR2 is SYDVKM. This CDR3 has 13 amino acids. Between the trimmed V and J ends, which lost 5 bases and 8 bases, there was a span of 15 bases. This CDR3 reads CASSPVGNIGYTF. The CDR3, as DNA: TGTGCCAGCAGTCCCGTTGGGAATATCGGCTACACCTTC.

This clonotype was found a few times. The J gene is TRBJ2-1, the V gene TRBV20-1, with unresolved D. The length of the CDR3 is 13 residues. With 1 base removed from V and 2 bases from J, the gap between germline ends came to 6 bases. Germline CDR1 reads DFQATT; CDR2 reads SNEGSKA (reference sequence). In nucleotides, the CDR3 is TGCAGTGCTAGAGTAGGTACCTACAATGAGCAGTTCTTC. This translates into CSARVGTYNEQFF.

The rearrangement uses TRBV28 and TRBJ2-7; 7 positions match TRBD2. Germline CDR1 MDHEN, CDR2 SYDVKM. The CDR3 loop spans 14 amino acids. V shed 5 bases and J 3 bases; nucleotides not matched to a gene: 7. The CDR3 protein is CASSPVGEGYEQYF. CDR3 nucleotide sequence: TGTGCCAGCAGTCCGGTAGGGGAGGGCTACGAGCAGTACTTC. The full variable domain, with the rest looked up from reference TRBV28 and TRBJ2-7, is DVKVTQSSRYLVKRTGEKVFLECVQDMDHENMFWYRQDPGLGLRLIYFSYDVKMKEKGDIPEGYSVSREKKERFSLILESASTNQTSMYLCASSPVGEGYEQYFGPGTRLTVT.

J is TRBJ2-7 and V is TRBV6-1, with 10 bases identical to TRBD1. Trimming took 5 bases from V and 5 from J; bases not matched to a gene: 3. CDR1 MNHNS and CDR2 SASEGT come from the germline V gene. CDR3 size: 13 residues. CDR3 in amino acids: CASSQGQGHEQYF. CDR3 nucleotides: TGTGCCAGCAGTCAGGGACAGGGGCACGAGCAGTACTTC.

This clonotype came up a few times. The chain employs TRBV27 and TRBJ1-1; 7 nucleotides align to TRBD1. Germline-derived CDR1 and CDR2 are MNHEY and SMNVEV (reference sequence). The CDR3 length is 14 residues. V trimming: 6 bases; J trimming: 5 bases; junction bases outside the gene matches: 9. The CDR3 loop reads CASSYPDRQTEAFF. DNA for the CDR3: TGTGCCAGCAGCTACCCGGACAGGCAGACTGAAGCTTTCTTT.

This clonotype showed up just a few times. V usage is TRBV20-1 and J usage is TRBJ2-7; D is tentatively TRBD1 or TRBD2 (5 bases each). V was cut by 2 bases and J by 4 bases, with 15 bases left in between. The germline V gene encodes CDR1 DFQATT and CDR2 SNEGSKA (reference sequence). The CDR3 is 14 amino acids. The CDR3 is CSARRGPGSYEQYF. The CDR3 region has the DNA TGCAGTGCTAGACGGGGACCCGGTTCGTACGAGCAGTACTTC.

The chain's CDR3 is CASSPRLGDGTEAFF. CDR3 coding DNA: TGCGCCAGCAGCCCACGCCTGGGGGATGGCACTGAAGCTTTCTTT. The chain combines TRBV5-1 with TRBJ1-1; tentative D call: TRBD1 (5 bases). Germline V gene data show CDR1 as SGHRS and CDR2 as YFSETQ. Trimming pared 4 bases from V and 4 bases from J, leaving 17 bases between. CDR3 length equals 15 residues.

The V gene is TRBV2, the J gene TRBJ2-5; TRBD2 is a possible D gene (6 bases). Trimming took off 8 bases at V and 5 bases at J, with 15 bases between the two ends. CDR1 and CDR2 (germline): SNHLY, FYNNEI. The CDR3 runs 13 residues. CDR3 bases: TGTGCCAGCTACGGAGGGAAGGGGGAGACCCAGTACTTC. As protein: CASYGGKGETQYF.

This clonotype turned up a few times. V is TRBV18 and J is TRBJ2-7; D is perhaps TRBD2 (6 bases). V gave up 3 bases and J gave up 6 bases, with 21 bases separating them. Germline lookup yields CDR1 KGHSH and CDR2 LQKENI. The length of the CDR3 is 16 residues. CDR3 nucleotide sequence: TGTGCCAGCTCACCGCGGATAGGGGACTCTGGCGCCGAGCAGTACTTC. Its protein product is CASSPRIGDSGAEQYF.

This chain links TRBV20-1 with TRBJ2-3, with D uncertain. CDR1 and CDR2 from the germline V gene are DFQATT and SNEGSKA (reference sequence). The CDR3 runs 15 residues. V was shortened by 3 bases and J by 6 bases, with 19 bases between the two germline ends. CDR3 sequence (DNA): TGCAGTGCTAGTCCTGACTCGGGTGGGGTGGATACGCAGTATTTT. Its protein is CSASPDSGGVDTQYF.

This sequence joins TRBV24-1 and TRBJ2-1; 7 bases line up with TRBD1. With V trimmed by 5 bases and J by 8 bases, 11 bases remained unmatched. This CDR3 is 15 amino acids long. Germline V CDR1 and CDR2: KGHDR, SFDVKD. This chain's CDR3 is CATSAALTGVDEQFF. The CDR3 nucleotides read TGTGCCACCAGTGCCGCACTCACAGGGGTTGATGAGCAGTTCTTC.

This clonotype came up a few times. The chain has TRBV28 and TRBJ1-1, with TRBD1 matching over 7 bases. CDR3 length: 14 amino acids. Trimming cost V 9 bases and J 2 bases; bases outside gene matches: 9. The germline V gene encodes CDR1 MDHEN and CDR2 SYDVKM. The CDR3 region has the DNA TGTGCCAGTCACAGGGGAGCCCTAAACACTGAAGCTTTCTTT. Its protein product is CASHRGALNTEAFF. The full variable domain, rest sourced from reference TRBV28 and TRBJ1-1, is DVKVTQSSRYLVKRTGEKVFLECVQDMDHENMFWYRQDPGLGLRLIYFSYDVKMKEKGDIPEGYSVSREKKERFSLILESASTNQTSMYLCASHRGALNTEAFFGQGTRLTVV.

This clonotype was seen a handful of times. The chain's CDR3 is CASSRSLAGVETQYF. The CDR3 DNA follows: TGTGCCAGCAGTCGCTCCCTAGCGGGAGTTGAGACCCAGTACTTC. The chain carries TRBV27 and TRBJ2-5; the match to TRBD2 covers 10 bases. The CDR3 length is 15 residues. Germline CDR1 and CDR2: MNHEY and SMNVEV (reference sequence). V was pared by 5 bases and J by 5 bases, with 8 bases of the junction left unmatched.

V gene TRBV5-4 combines with J gene TRBJ2-1, with TRBD1 identical over 8 bases. V was clipped by 4 bases and J by 0 bases; unmatched bases: 6. The length of the CDR3 is 16 residues. Germline CDR1 and CDR2: SGHNT and YYREEE (reference sequence). The DNA of the CDR3 is TGTGCCAGCAGCCCGGGACAGGACACCTCCTACAATGAGCAGTTCTTC. Translated, it gives CASSPGQDTSYNEQFF.

This clonotype was counted at least ten times. The V gene is TRBV5-6, the J gene TRBJ2-7, with 8 bases identical to TRBD1. The V gene's germline CDR1 is SGHDT and CDR2 YYEEEE. V trimming: 2 bases; J trimming: 2 bases; junction bases outside the gene matches: 6. The CDR3 has 15 amino acids. The CDR3 region has the DNA TGTGCCAGCAGCTTAGGACAGGGTGGCCCCTACGAGCAGTACTTC. Residues: CASSLGQGGPYEQYF.

CDR3 protein: CATRASITDTQYF. In DNA form, the CDR3 reads TGTGCCACGAGGGCGAGTATTACAGATACGCAGTATTTT. The chain combines TRBV24-1 with TRBJ2-3; D is possibly TRBD2 (5 bases). Germline-derived CDR1 and CDR2 are KGHDR and SFDVKD. The CDR3 consists of 13 residues. The ends were cut back, 10 bases at V and 3 bases at J, with 13 bases in the middle.

The gene calls are TRBV30 and TRBJ2-2; 7 bases match TRBD1. CDR3 length: 14 residues. V shed 3 bases and J 5 bases; nucleotides not matched to a gene: 6. Germline V gene lookup returns CDR1 GTSNPN and CDR2 SVGIG (reference sequence). CDR3 sequence (DNA): TGTGCCTGGAGATCAGGGGGTGGAACCGGGGAGCTGTTTTTT. It yields the protein CAWRSGGGTGELFF. The entire variable domain, with the rest obtained from reference TRBV30 and TRBJ2-2, is as follows: SQTIHQWPATLVQPVGSPLSLECTVEGTSNPNLYWYRQAAGRGLQLLFYSVGIGQISSEVPQNLSASRPQDRQFILSSKKLLLSDSGFYLCAWRSGGGTGELFFGEGSRLTVL.

The rearrangement joins TRBV4-1 to TRBJ2-7; 10 positions agree with TRBD1. This CDR3 has 17 residues. Germline trimming cut 0 bases from V and 6 bases from J; bases unmatched to any gene: 11. CDR1 and CDR2 from the germline V gene are MGHRA and YSYEKL. The DNA of the CDR3 is TGCGCCAGCAGCCAAGATCCCCAGGACAGGGGGAGCTTCGAGCAGTACTTC. Encoded protein: CASSQDPQDRGSFEQYF.

This rearrangement joins TRBV5-1 to TRBJ2-7; D tentatively reads TRBD1 or TRBD2 (5 bases each). With 2 bases removed from V and 4 bases from J, the gap between germline ends came to 13 bases. CDR1 and CDR2 (germline): SGHRS, YFSETQ. The CDR3 is 14 amino acids. CDR3 amino acids: CASSLLGTGYEQYF. The CDR3, as DNA: TGCGCCAGCAGCTTACTAGGGACGGGTTACGAGCAGTACTTC.

This chain joins TRBV20-1 and TRBJ2-1; 11 nucleotides match TRBD2. The CDR3 is 15 amino acids. Germline V gene sequence: CDR1 DFQATT, CDR2 SNEGSKA (reference sequence). Trimming removed 4 bases from V and 4 bases from J; junction bases left unmatched: 6. CDR3 bases: TGCAGTGCTACTCCGCGGACTAGCGGGTACAATGAGCAGTTCTTC. Translation: CSATPRTSGYNEQFF.

The chain uses TRBV18 and TRBJ2-1; TRBD1 is a possible D gene (5 bases). V shed 6 bases and J shed 4 bases, with 16 bases lying between them. The CDR3 contains 15 residues. The V gene's germline CDR1 is KGHSH and CDR2 LQKENI. CDR3 residues: CASSPLGASYNEQFF. The CDR3 region has the DNA TGTGCCAGCTCGCCTTTAGGGGCCTCTTACAATGAGCAGTTCTTC.

This clonotype was counted once. This sequence joins TRBV3-1 and TRBJ2-3, with 12 bases matching TRBD2. Trimming removed 4 bases from V and 4 bases from J; junction bases left unmatched: 9. Germline V CDR1 and CDR2: LGHDT, YNNKEL (reference sequence). CDR3 size: 17 residues. The CDR3 is CASSPRPASGRADTQYF. The CDR3 DNA is TGTGCCAGCAGCCCCCGTCCGGCTAGCGGGAGGGCAGATACGCAGTATTTT.

V and J are TRBV18 and TRBJ2-7, with D unclear. The CDR3 is 10 amino acids. V was clipped by 4 bases and J by 5 bases, with 3 bases between them. Germline V gives CDR1 KGHSH, CDR2 LQKENI. The CDR3 reads CASSRHEQYF. CDR3 in DNA: TGTGCCAGCTCACGCCACGAGCAGTACTTC.

This chain's CDR3 is CASSGLAGGPVNEQFF. In DNA, the CDR3 is TGTGCCAGCAGTGGACTAGCGGGAGGGCCTGTCAATGAGCAGTTCTTC. The chain is built from TRBV2 and TRBJ2-1; 14 bases are shared with TRBD2. The CDR3 length is 16 residues. Germline loops: CDR1 SNHLY, CDR2 FYNNEI. J lost 6 bases, V lost 4 bases, and 5 bases had no gene match.

In its sample, this clonotype was seen a few times. The CDR3 reads CASSLLAGGPHEQFF. DNA of the CDR3: TGCGCCAGCAGCTTGCTCGCGGGAGGCCCCCATGAGCAGTTCTTC. The chain recombines TRBV5-1 with TRBJ2-1; TRBD2 aligns across 8 bases. Trimming at V came to 1 base and at J to 8 bases, leaving 8 bases not matched to a gene. CDR3 length: 15 amino acids. Germline V gene lookup returns CDR1 SGHRS and CDR2 YFSETQ.

This clonotype was observed a few times. The chain links TRBV3-1 to TRBJ2-7; TRBD2 might be the D (5 bases). CDR1 is LGHDT and CDR2 is YNNKEL in the germline V gene (reference sequence). The CDR3 runs 14 residues. The V gene lost 3 bases and the J gene lost 3 bases, with 12 bases spanning the gap. In DNA, the CDR3 is TGTGCCAGCAGCCATATCCCGGACTTCTACGAGCAGTACTTC. Its translation: CASSHIPDFYEQYF.

The chain's CDR3 is CASSLLTRDSSDEQYF. CDR3 DNA sequence: TGCGCCAGCAGCTTGTTAACCCGGGACTCATCAGACGAGCAGTACTTC. The chain has TRBV5-1 and TRBJ2-7, with D perhaps TRBD2 (6 bases). The V end lost 1 base, the J end lost 5 bases, and 19 bases lay between the germline ends. Germline V lookup: CDR1 SGHRS, CDR2 YFSETQ. The CDR3 is made up of 16 amino acids. Drawing the rest from reference TRBV5-1 and TRBJ2-7, the complete variable domain is KAGVTQTPRYLIKTRGQQVTLSCSPISGHRSVSWYQQTPGQGLQFLFEYFSETQRNKGNFPGRFSGRQFSNSRSEMNVSTLELGDSALYLCASSLLTRDSSDEQYFGPGTRLTVT.